The present T cell receptor (beta chain) was sequenced within a study of CD8+CD57+ T cells in acquired aplastic anemia. On the study more broadly: Sorted CD4+ and CD8+ cells gave an average of around 3.1 ug of DNA. Regarding the study as a whole: For CD8+ Simpson's diversity, patients and controls showed no significant difference. Patients had approximately 29 CD8+ CDR3 sequences in common with controls (the shared set).

Genomic DNA, the template, was used for profiling of the TCR beta VDJ and CDR3. TCRdb re-derived calls from the reads in MiXCR, one entry per CDR3 protein. This sample has roughly 180,000 distinct CDR3 sequences, with 64% found just once. On this clonotype itself: Its antigen is as yet unknown.

The germline gives CDR1 SGHTA, CDR2 FQGNSA. The V gene end was trimmed by 3 bases and the J gene end by 6 bases; junction bases not matched to a gene: 5. This CDR3 contains 15 residues. Source material: sorted CD4+, CD8+, or CD8+CD57+ T cells (not recorded which) from PBMCs. The receptor's source is a human donor with severe aplastic anemia or a healthy control (not recorded which). The gene calls are TRBV7-2 and TRBJ2-7, with 13 bases matching TRBD2. The CDR3, as DNA: TGTGCCAGCAGCTTGAGGACTAGCGGGAGTCTCGAGCAGTACTTC. Amino acid sequence: CASSLRTSGSLEQYF.